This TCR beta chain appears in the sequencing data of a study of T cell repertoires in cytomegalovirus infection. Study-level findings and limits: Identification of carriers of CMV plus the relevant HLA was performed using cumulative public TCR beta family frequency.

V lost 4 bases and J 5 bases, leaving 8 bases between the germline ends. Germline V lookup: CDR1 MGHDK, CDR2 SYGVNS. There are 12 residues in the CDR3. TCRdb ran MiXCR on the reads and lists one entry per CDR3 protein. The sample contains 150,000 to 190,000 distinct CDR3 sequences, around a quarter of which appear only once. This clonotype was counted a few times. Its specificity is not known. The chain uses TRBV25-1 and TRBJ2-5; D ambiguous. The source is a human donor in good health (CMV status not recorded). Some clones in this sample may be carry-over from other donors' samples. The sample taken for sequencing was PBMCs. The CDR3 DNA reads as TGTGCCAGCAGTGCTCCGCTGGAGACCCAGTACTTC. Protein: CASSAPLETQYF.